The entry below gives a single TCR beta chain sequence along with its context. The antigen remains undetermined. This specimen comes from a study of shared clonotypes between healthy human individuals. On the study more broadly: A couple of women and three men aged 18 to 49 made up the donors.

The CDR3 extends over 15 amino acids. The V end lost 5 bases, the J end lost 6 bases, and 17 bases lay between the germline ends. CDR1 and CDR2 (germline): SGHTA, FQGTGA. General study results and limits: The rarefaction results pointed to incomplete sorted-subset sequencing despite large depth. Clonotype sharing among donors likely depends on sequencing depth.

Only in-frame clones appear in the TCRdb table, and some are missing; sequencing was by immunoSEQ multiplex PCR. Of 2 million to 2.5 million clones detected, 85% to 95% appear once; the ten largest clones hold more than 0.35%. The clonotype comes from a man aged 18 to 29 in good health. Some clones in this sample may be carry-over from other donors' samples. V and J are TRBV7-3 and TRBJ2-1; D is possibly TRBD2 (5 bases). Material: naive CD4+ T cells from PBMCs. The sample's subset: CD45RA+ positively selected. CDR3 sequence reads: CASSVLEGGFNEQFF. CDR3 DNA sequence: TGTGCCAGCAGCGTACTAGAGGGCGGATTCAATGAGCAGTTCTTC. Using reference TRBV7-3 and TRBJ2-1 for the parts outside the CDR3, the full variable domain is GAGVSQTPSNKVTEKGKYVELRCDPISGHTALYWYRQSLGQGPEFLIYFQGTGAADDSGLPNDRFFAVRPEGSVSTLKIQRTERGDSAVYLCASSVLEGGFNEQFFGPGTRLTVL.